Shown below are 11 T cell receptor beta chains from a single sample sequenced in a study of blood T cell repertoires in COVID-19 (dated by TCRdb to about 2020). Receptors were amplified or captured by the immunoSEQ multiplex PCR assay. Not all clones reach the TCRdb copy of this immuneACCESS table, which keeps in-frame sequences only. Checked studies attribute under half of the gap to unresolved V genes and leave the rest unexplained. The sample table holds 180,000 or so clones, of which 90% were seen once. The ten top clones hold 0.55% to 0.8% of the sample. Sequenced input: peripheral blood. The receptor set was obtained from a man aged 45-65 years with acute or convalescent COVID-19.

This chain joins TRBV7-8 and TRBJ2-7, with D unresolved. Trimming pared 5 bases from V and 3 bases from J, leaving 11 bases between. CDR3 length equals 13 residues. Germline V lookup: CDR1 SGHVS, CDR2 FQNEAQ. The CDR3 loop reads CASSKRHSYEQYF. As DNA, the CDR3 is TGTGCCAGCAGCAAACGACACAGCTACGAGCAGTACTTC.

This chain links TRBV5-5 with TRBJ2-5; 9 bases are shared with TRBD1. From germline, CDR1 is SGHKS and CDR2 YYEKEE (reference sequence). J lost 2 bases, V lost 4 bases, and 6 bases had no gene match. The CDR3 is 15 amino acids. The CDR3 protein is CASSTTGGWQETQYF. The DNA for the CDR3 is TGTGCCAGCAGCACGACAGGGGGGTGGCAAGAGACCCAGTACTTC.

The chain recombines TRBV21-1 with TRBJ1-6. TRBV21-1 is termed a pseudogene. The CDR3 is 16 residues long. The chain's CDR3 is CASSKTGKASNSPLHF. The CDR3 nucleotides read TGTGCCAGCAGCAAGACGGGAAAGGCTTCTAATTCACCCCTCCACTTT.

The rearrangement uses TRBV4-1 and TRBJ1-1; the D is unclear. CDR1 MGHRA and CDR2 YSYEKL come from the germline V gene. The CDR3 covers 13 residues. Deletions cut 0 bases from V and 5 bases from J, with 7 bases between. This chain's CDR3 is CASSQEGRTEAFF. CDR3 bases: TGCGCCAGCAGCCAAGAGGGGAGGACTGAAGCTTTCTTT.

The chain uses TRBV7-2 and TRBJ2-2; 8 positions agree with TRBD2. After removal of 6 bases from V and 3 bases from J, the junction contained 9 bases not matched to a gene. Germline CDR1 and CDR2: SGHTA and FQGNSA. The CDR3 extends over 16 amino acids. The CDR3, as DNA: TGTGCCAGCAGTATAGCGGGGAGCCCAGACACCGGGGAGCTGTTTTTT. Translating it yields CASSIAGSPDTGELFF.

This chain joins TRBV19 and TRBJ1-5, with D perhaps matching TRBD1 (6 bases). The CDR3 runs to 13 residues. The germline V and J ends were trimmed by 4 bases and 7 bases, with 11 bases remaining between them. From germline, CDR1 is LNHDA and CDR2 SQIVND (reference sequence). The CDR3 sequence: CASSTSGDQPQHF. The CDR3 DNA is TGTGCCAGTAGTACTTCAGGGGACCAGCCCCAGCATTTT.

The CDR3 reads CASSIRWLGTGTQETQYF. The CDR3, as DNA: TGTGCCAGTAGTATAAGGTGGCTGGGGACAGGAACACAAGAGACCCAGTACTTC. The V gene is TRBV19, the J gene TRBJ2-5, with 8 bases that match TRBD1. This CDR3 is built from 18 residues. J was trimmed by 2 bases and V by 2 bases; bases with no gene match: 13. Germline V gene sequence: CDR1 LNHDA, CDR2 SQIVND (reference sequence).

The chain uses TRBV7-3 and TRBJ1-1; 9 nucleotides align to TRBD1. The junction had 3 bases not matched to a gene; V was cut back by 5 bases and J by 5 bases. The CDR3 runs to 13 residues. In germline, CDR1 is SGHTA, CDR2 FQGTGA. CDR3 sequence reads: CASSKDRGTEAFF. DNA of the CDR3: TGTGCCAGCAGCAAGGACAGGGGAACTGAAGCTTTCTTT. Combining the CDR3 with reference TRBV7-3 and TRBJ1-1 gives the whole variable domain GAGVSQTPSNKVTEKGKYVELRCDPISGHTALYWYRQSLGQGPEFLIYFQGTGAADDSGLPNDRFFAVRPEGSVSTLKIQRTERGDSAVYLCASSKDRGTEAFFGQGTRLTVV.

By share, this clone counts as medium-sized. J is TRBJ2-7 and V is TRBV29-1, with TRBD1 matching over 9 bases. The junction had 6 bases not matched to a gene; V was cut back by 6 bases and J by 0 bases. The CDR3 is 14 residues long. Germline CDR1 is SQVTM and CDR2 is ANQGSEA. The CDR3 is CSVLDRGSSYEQYF. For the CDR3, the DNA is TGCAGCGTGCTCGACAGGGGGAGCTCCTACGAGCAGTACTTC.

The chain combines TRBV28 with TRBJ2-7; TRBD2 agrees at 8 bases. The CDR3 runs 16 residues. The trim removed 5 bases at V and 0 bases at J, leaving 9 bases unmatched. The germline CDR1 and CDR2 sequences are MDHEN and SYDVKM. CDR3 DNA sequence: TGTGCCAGCAGTGGGCGTGTGCGGGAGGCCTCCTACGAGCAGTACTTC. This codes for CASSGRVREASYEQYF.

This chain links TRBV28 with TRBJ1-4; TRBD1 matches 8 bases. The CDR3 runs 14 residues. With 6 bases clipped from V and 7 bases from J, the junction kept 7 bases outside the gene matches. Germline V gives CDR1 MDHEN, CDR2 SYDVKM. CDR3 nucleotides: TGTGCCAGCAGACCCCAGGGGGCGCGTGAAAAACTGTTTTTT. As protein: CASRPQGAREKLFF.